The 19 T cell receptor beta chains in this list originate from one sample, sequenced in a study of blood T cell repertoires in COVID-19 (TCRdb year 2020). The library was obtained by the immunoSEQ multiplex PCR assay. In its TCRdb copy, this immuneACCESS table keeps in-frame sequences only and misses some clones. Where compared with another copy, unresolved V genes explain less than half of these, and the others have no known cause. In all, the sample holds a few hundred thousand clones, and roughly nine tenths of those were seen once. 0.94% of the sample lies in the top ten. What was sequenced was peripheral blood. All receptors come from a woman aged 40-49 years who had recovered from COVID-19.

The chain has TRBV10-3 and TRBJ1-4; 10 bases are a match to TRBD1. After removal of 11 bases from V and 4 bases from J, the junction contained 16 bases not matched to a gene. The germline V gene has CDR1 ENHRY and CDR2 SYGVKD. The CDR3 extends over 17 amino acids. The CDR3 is CAAGGGGTGVVNEKLFF. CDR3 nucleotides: TGTGCCGCCGGCGGAGGAGGGACAGGGGTTGTTAATGAAAAACTGTTTTTT.

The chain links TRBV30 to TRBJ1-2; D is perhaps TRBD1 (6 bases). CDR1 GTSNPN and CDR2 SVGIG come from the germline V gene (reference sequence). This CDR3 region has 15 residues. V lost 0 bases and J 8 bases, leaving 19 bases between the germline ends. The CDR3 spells CAWSVRDDRLRGYTF. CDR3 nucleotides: TGTGCCTGGAGTGTACGGGATGACAGGCTTCGAGGCTACACCTTC.

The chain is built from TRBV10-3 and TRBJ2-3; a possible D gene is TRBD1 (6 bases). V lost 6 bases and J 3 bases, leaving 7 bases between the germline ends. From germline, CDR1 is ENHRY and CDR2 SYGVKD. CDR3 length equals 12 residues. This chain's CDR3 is CAIRQGTDTQYF. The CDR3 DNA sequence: TGTGCCATCAGACAGGGTACAGATACGCAGTATTTT.

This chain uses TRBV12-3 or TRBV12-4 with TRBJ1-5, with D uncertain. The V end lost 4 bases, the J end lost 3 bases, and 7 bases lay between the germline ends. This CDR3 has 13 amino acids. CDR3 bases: TGTGCCAGCAGTTCAACTCTCAATCAGCCCCAGCATTTT. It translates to CASSSTLNQPQHF.

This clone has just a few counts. CDR3 amino acids: CASTGGADQPQHF. In nucleotides, the CDR3 is TGTGCCAGCACAGGGGGGGCGGATCAGCCCCAGCATTTT. The chain links TRBV10-3 to TRBJ1-5; 8 positions agree with TRBD1. This CDR3 comprises 13 residues. The germline V gene has CDR1 ENHRY and CDR2 SYGVKD. The V segment lost 10 bases and the J segment 5 bases; nucleotides outside the gene matches: 7.

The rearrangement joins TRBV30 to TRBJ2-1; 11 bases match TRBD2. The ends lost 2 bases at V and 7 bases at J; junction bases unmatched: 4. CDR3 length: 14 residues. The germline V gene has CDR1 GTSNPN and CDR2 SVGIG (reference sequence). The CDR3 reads CAWSRLAGGNEQFF. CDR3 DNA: TGTGCCTGGAGTCGGCTAGCGGGAGGAAATGAGCAGTTCTTC.

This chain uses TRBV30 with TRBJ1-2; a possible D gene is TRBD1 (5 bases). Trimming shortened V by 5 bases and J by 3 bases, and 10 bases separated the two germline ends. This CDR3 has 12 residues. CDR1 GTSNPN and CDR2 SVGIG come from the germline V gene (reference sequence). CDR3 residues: CAWGTEYYGYTF. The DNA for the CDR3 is TGTGCCTGGGGGACGGAGTACTATGGCTACACCTTC.

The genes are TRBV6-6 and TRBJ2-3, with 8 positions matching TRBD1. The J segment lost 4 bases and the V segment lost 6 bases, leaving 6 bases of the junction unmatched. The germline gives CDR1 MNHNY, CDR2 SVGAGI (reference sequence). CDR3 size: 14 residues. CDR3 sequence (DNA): TGTGCCAGCAGCAGACAGGGGAAGGCAGATACGCAGTATTTT. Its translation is CASSRQGKADTQYF.

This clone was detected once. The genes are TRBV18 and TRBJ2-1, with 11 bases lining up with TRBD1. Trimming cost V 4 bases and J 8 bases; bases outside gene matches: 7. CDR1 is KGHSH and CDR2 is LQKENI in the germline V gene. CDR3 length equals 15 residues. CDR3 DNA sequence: TGTGCCAGCTCACTCCGGACAGGGGGCTTGGATGAGCAGTTCTTC. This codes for CASSLRTGGLDEQFF. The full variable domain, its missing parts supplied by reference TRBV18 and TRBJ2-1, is NAGVMQNPRHLVRRRGQEARLRCSPMKGHSHVYWYRQLPEEGLKFMVYLQKENIIDESGMPKERFSAEFPKEGPSILRIQQVVRGDSAAYFCASSLRTGGLDEQFFGPGTRLTVL.

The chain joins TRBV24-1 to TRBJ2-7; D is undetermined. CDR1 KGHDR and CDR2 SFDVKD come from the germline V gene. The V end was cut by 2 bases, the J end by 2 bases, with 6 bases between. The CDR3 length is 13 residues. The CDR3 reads CATSDSAAYEQYF. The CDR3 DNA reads TGTGCCACCAGTGATTCGGCGGCCTACGAGCAGTACTTC.

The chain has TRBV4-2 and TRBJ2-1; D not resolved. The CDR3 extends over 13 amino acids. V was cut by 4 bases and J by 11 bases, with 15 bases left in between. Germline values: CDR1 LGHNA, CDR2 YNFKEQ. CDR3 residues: CASSLGPPGKQFF. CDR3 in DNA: TGTGCCAGCAGCCTAGGTCCCCCGGGTAAGCAGTTCTTC.

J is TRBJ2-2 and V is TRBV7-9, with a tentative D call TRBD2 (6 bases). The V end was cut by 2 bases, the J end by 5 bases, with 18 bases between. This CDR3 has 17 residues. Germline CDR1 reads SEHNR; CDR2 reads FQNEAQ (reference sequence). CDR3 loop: CASSLRTAGTSTGELFF. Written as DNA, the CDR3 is TGTGCCAGCAGCTTACGTACGGCGGGAACGAGTACCGGGGAGCTGTTTTTT.

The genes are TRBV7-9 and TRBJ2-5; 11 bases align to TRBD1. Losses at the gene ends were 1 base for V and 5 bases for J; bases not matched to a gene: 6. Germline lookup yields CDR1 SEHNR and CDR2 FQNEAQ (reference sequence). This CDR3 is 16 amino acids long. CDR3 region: CASSLGGTGGRETQYF. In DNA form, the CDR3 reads TGTGCCAGCAGCTTAGGGGGGACAGGGGGTCGTGAGACCCAGTACTTC.

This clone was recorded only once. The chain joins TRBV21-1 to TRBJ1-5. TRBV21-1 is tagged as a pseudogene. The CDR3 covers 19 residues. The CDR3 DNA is TGTGCCAGCAGCAAAGCGAGGGCAGGGTACGGGGGAAGCAATCAGCCCCAGCATTTT. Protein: CASSKARAGYGGSNQPQHF.

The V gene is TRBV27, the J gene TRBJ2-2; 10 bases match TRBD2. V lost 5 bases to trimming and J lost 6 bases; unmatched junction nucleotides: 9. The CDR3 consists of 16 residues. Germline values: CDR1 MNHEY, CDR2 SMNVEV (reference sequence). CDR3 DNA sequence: TGTGCCAGCAGTCCATCAGCGGGAGGGGGTCCCGGGGAGCTGTTTTTT. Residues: CASSPSAGGGPGELFF.

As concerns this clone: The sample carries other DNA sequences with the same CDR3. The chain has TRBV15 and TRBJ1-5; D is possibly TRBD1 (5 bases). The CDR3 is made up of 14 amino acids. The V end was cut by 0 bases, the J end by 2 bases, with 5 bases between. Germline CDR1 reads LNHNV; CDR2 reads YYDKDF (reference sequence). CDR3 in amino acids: CATSRDRGNQPQHF. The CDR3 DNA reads TGTGCCACCAGCAGAGACAGGGGCAATCAGCCCCAGCATTTT.

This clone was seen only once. CDR3 region: CASSPGPESGLAGYEQYF. Here the CDR3 DNA reads TGCGCCAGCAGTCCTGGACCTGAATCCGGACTAGCGGGTTACGAGCAGTACTTC. The gene calls are TRBV23-1 and TRBJ2-7, with TRBD2 identical over 11 bases. TRBV23-1 is treated as an ORF (open reading frame) with a function not yet certain. The CDR3 runs to 18 residues. Losses at the gene ends were 4 bases for V and 4 bases for J; bases not matched to a gene: 15.

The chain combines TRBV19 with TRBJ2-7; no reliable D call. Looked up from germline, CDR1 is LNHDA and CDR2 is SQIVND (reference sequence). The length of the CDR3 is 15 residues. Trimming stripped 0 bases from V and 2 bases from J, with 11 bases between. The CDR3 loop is CASSIDSRVTYEQYF. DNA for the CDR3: TGTGCCAGTAGTATAGACTCACGGGTTACCTACGAGCAGTACTTC.

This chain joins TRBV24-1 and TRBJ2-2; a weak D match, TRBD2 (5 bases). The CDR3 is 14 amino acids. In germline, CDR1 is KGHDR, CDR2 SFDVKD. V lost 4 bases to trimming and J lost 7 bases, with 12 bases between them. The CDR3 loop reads CATSETPGYGELFF. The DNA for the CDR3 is TGTGCCACCAGTGAGACCCCGGGGTACGGGGAGCTGTTTTTT.